The 10 T cell receptor beta chains reported below all come from one sample, sequenced in a study of T cells in pancreatic ductal adenocarcinoma. Some clones are missing from TCRdb's copy, which holds only in-frame ones; the method was immunoSEQ multiplex PCR. The sample contains about 98,000 clones, over 90% of which appear only once. Selected pancreatic ductal adenocarcinoma patients had undergone surgery without neoadjuvant therapy. The sample comprised PBMCs. The receptors were gathered from a human donor with pancreatic ductal adenocarcinoma.

The chain uses TRBV5-5 and TRBJ2-7; D call uncertain. The CDR3 contains 12 residues. V lost 3 bases, J lost 4 bases, and 8 bases lay in between. Per the germline V gene, CDR1 is SGHKS and CDR2 is YYEKEE (reference sequence). The CDR3 reads CASSSLQYEQYF. DNA for the CDR3: TGTGCCAGCAGCTCCTTGCAGTACGAGCAGTACTTC.

The rearrangement joins TRBV11-2 to TRBJ2-1, with 7 positions matching TRBD2. The CDR3 spans 16 residues. Trimming at V came to 1 base and at J to 0 bases, leaving 3 bases not matched to a gene. Germline CDR1 is SGHAT and CDR2 is FQNNGV. The chain's CDR3 is CASSLAGGSSYNEQFF. In DNA form, the CDR3 reads TGTGCCAGCAGCTTAGCGGGCGGGAGCTCCTACAATGAGCAGTTCTTC.

V usage is TRBV4-3 and J usage is TRBJ2-3, with a possible D match to TRBD2 (5 bases). CDR3 length equals 14 residues. V shed 5 bases and J shed 6 bases, with 15 bases lying between them. Germline CDR1 LGHNA, CDR2 YSLEER. The DNA for the CDR3 is TGCGCCAGCAGCTTGGGCCCATCGGGGGATACGCAGTATTTT. This translates into CASSLGPSGDTQYF.

In the case of this clone: Other nucleotide sequences in the sample specify the same CDR3. V gene TRBV5-1 combines with J gene TRBJ2-5; D is undetermined. V gave up 0 bases and J gave up 2 bases, with 8 bases separating them. CDR1 is SGHRS and CDR2 is YFSETQ in the germline V gene. The CDR3 is 14 amino acids. The CDR3 nucleotides read TGCGCCAGCAGCTTGGGGAGAGGACAAGAGACCCAGTACTTC. Encoded protein: CASSLGRGQETQYF.

The rearrangement links TRBV5-4 to TRBJ1-2; 10 nucleotides align to TRBD1. This CDR3 spans 15 amino acids. Germline trimming cut 2 bases from V and 2 bases from J; bases unmatched to any gene: 3. Germline V lookup: CDR1 SGHNT, CDR2 YYREEE (reference sequence). The CDR3 DNA is TGTGCCAGCAGCTTTCCGACAGGGGGCAACTATGGCTACACCTTC. Amino acid sequence: CASSFPTGGNYGYTF.

The chain combines TRBV7-9 with TRBJ2-7, with TRBD2 matching 14 bases. Germline assignment: CDR1 SEHNR and CDR2 FQNEAQ (reference sequence). The CDR3 is 15 residues long. V lost 3 bases and J lost 4; bases outside the gene matches: 2. The DNA of the CDR3 is TGTGCCAGCAGCTTCGGGACTAGCGGGAGTTACGAGCAGTACTTC. As protein: CASSFGTSGSYEQYF.

This chain uses TRBV5-6 with TRBJ1-1; 11 nucleotides align to TRBD1. Losses at the gene ends were 4 bases for V and 10 bases for J; bases not matched to a gene: 9. The CDR3 totals 14 residues. Germline V gene lookup returns CDR1 SGHDT and CDR2 YYEEEE. The CDR3 protein is CASSRGQGEMGAFF. The CDR3 coding sequence is TGTGCCAGCAGCCGGGGACAGGGGGAGATGGGAGCTTTCTTT.

This clone showed up just a few times. The V and J genes are TRBV19 and TRBJ2-7; a weak D match, TRBD2 (7 bases). V shed 7 bases and J shed 0 bases, with 13 bases lying between them. Germline V gene data show CDR1 as LNHDA and CDR2 as SQIVND (reference sequence). The CDR3 has 14 residues. The CDR3 DNA reads TGTGCCAGTACCGAGGGGGGGGCCTCCTACGAGCAGTACTTC. This gives the protein CASTEGGASYEQYF.

V usage is TRBV28 and J usage is TRBJ1-1, with TRBD1 identical over 8 bases. The CDR3 is made up of 16 amino acids. V lost 4 bases, J lost 1 base, and 8 bases stayed unmatched. Germline CDR1 and CDR2: MDHEN and SYDVKM. For the CDR3, the DNA is TGTGCCAGCAGTTCCACCGGGACAGGACCGAACACTGAAGCTTTCTTT. Its protein product is CASSSTGTGPNTEAFF.

This sequence joins TRBV9 and TRBJ2-5; 7 bases are a match to TRBD2. The trim removed 1 base at V and 5 bases at J, leaving 2 bases unmatched. Germline lookup yields CDR1 SGDLS and CDR2 YYNGEE. The CDR3 loop spans 13 amino acids. This CDR3 is CASSVRGGETQYF. For the CDR3, the DNA is TGTGCCAGCAGCGTAAGGGGAGGGGAGACCCAGTACTTC.